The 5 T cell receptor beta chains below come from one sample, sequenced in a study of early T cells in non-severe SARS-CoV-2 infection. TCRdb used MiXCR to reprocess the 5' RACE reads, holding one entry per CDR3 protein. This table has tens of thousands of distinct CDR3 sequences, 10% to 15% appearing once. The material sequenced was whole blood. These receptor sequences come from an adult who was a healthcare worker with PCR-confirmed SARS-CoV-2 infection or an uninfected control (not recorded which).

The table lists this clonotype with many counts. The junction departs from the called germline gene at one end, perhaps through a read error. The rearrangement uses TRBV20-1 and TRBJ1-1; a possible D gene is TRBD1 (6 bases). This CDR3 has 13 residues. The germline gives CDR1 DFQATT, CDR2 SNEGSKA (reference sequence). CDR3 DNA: TGCAGTGCAAGAGACAGGTCTACCACTGAAGTTTTCTTT. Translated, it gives CSARDRSTTEVFF.

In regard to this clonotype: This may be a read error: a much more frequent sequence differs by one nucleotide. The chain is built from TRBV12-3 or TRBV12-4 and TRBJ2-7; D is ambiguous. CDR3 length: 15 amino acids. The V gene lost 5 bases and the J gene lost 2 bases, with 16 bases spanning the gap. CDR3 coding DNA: TGTGCCAGCAGTCCCCATGCAGGACCAACCTACGAGCAGTACTTC. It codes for CASSPHAGPTYEQYF.

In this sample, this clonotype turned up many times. This chain's CDR3 is CSASTSGGHFTDTQYF. CDR3 nucleotide sequence: TGCAGTGCGTCCACTAGCGGGGGTCATTTCACAGATACGCAGTATTTT. The rearrangement links TRBV20-1 to TRBJ2-3, with 11 bases lining up with TRBD2. Germline CDR1 reads DFQATT; CDR2 reads SNEGSKA (reference sequence). The V gene end was trimmed by 6 bases and the J gene end by 2 bases; junction bases not matched to a gene: 10. This CDR3 spans 16 amino acids.

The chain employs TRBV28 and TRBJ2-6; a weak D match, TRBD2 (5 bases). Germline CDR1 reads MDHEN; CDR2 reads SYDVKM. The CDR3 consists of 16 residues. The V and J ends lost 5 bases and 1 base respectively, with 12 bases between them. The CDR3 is CASSIFTGSGANVLTF. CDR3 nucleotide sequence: TGTGCCAGCAGTATCTTTACGGGGTCTGGGGCCAACGTCCTGACTTTC.

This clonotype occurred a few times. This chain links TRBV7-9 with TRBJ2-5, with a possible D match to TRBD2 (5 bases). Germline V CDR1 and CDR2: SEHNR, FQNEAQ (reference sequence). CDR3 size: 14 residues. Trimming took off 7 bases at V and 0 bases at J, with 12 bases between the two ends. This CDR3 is CASNLGAYQETQYF. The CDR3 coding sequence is TGTGCCAGCAATCTGGGAGCCTACCAAGAGACCCAGTACTTC.